This T cell receptor (beta chain) was profiled in a study of post-analysis software for immune sequencing data. Study observations and caveats: Elevated frequency relative to controls characterized roughly five TRBV segments in patients, TRBV5-6, TRBV5-1 and TRBV20-1 among them.

The CDR3 has 15 residues. CDR1 and CDR2 from the germline V gene are SGHTA and FQGTGA. V dropped 5 bases and J dropped 2 bases, with 10 bases sitting between them. Sequencing libraries made from TCR beta cDNA carried unique molecular identifiers. TCRdb itself ran the PCR reads through MiXCR, one entry per CDR3 protein. The table records about 820,000 distinct CDR3 sequences, roughly 50% of them present only once. This clonotype occurred a few times. As yet, its antigen is unknown. Sequenced material: blood. This chain uses TRBV7-3 with TRBJ2-6, with a possible D match to TRBD1 (6 bases). This receptor was taken from a girl aged 5 to 17 with multiple sclerosis. CDR3 loop: CASSLRQAGANVLTF. The CDR3 region has the DNA TGTGCCAGCAGCCTGAGACAGGCTGGGGCCAACGTCCTGACTTTC. Looking up the rest from reference TRBV7-3 and TRBJ2-6 gives the full variable domain: GAGVSQTPSNKVTEKGKYVELRCDPISGHTALYWYRQSLGQGPEFLIYFQGTGAADDSGLPNDRFFAVRPEGSVSTLKIQRTERGDSAVYLCASSLRQAGANVLTFGAGSRLTVL.